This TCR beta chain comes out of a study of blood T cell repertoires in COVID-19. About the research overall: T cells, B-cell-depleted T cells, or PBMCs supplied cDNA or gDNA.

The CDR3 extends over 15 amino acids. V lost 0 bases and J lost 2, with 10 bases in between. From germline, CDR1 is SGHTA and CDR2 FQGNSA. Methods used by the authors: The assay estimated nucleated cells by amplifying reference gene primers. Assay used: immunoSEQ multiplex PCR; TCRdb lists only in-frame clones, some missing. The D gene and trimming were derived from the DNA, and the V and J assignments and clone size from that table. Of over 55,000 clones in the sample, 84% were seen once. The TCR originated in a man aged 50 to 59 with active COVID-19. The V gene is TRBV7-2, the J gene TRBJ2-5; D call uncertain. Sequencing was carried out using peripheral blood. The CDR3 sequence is CASSLAPTHQETQYF. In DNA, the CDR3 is TGTGCCAGCAGCTTAGCGCCGACACATCAAGAGACCCAGTACTTC.